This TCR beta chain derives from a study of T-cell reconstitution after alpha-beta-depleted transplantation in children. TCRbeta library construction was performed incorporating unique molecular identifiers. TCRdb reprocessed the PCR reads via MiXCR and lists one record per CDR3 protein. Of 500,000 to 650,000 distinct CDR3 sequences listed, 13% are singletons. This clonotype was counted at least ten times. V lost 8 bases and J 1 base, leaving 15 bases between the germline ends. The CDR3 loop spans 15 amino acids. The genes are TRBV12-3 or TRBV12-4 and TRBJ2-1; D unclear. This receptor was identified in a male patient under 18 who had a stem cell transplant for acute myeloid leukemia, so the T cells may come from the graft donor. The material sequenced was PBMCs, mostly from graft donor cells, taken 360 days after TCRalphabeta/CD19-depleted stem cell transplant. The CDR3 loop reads CASGNPRESYNEQFF. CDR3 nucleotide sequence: TGTGCCAGCGGAAATCCTAGAGAATCCTACAATGAGCAGTTCTTC.